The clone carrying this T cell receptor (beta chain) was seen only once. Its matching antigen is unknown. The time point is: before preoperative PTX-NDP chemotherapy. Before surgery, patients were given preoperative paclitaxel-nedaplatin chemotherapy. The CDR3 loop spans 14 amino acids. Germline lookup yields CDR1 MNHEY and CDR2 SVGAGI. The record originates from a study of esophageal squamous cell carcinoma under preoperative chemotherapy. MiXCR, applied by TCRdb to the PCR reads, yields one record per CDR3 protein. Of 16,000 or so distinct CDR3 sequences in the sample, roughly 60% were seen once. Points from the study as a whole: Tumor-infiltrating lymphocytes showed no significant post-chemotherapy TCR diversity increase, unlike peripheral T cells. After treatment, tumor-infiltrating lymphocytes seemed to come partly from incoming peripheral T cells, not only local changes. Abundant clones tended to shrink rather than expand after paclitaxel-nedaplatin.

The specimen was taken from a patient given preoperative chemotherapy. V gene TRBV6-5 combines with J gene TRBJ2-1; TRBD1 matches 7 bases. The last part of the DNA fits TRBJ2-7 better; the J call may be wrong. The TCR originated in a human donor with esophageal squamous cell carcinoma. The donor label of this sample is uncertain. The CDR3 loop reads CASSNRDSTYEQYF. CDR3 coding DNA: TGTGCCAGCAGTAACCGGGACAGCACCTACGAGCAGTACTTC.